Below are 17 T cell receptor beta chains sequenced from a single sample in a study of cytomegalovirus exposure and HLA in healthy donors. Primers included in the PCR were 60 Vbeta and 13 Jbeta primers. Repertoires were generated with immunoSEQ multiplex PCR, while TCRdb's copy carries only in-frame clones and drops some. The sample carries about 120,000 clones, about 80% recorded once. Source material: PBMCs. These TCRs come from a woman between 50 and 59 years old in good health and CMV-seronegative.

V usage is TRBV5-1 and J usage is TRBJ2-7; TRBD1 aligns across 9 bases. Germline V gives CDR1 SGHRS, CDR2 YFSETQ. The CDR3 sequence is 15 residues long. With V trimmed by 3 bases and J by 4 bases, 8 bases remained unmatched. CDR3 sequence (DNA): TGCGCCAGCAGCTCCCAGGACAGGGGAACATACGAGCAGTACTTC. Its protein product is CASSSQDRGTYEQYF.

V usage is TRBV9 and J usage is TRBJ1-1, with D tentatively TRBD1 (6 bases). V dropped 1 base and J dropped 5 bases, with 12 bases sitting between them. The CDR3 loop spans 14 amino acids. Germline V gene lookup returns CDR1 SGDLS and CDR2 YYNGEE. The CDR3 sequence: CASSVTGLKTEAFF. The DNA for the CDR3 is TGTGCCAGCAGCGTAACAGGGTTAAAGACTGAAGCTTTCTTT.

The chain carries TRBV11-2 and TRBJ1-1; D is ambiguous. The CDR3 runs to 16 residues. Germline CDR1 SGHAT, CDR2 FQNNGV. The germline V and J ends were trimmed by 5 bases and 1 base, with 17 bases remaining between them. CDR3 sequence: CASSQIVREKNTEAFF. For the CDR3, the DNA is TGTGCCAGCAGCCAAATTGTCCGGGAAAAGAACACTGAAGCTTTCTTT.

Only one count was recorded for this clone. This sequence joins TRBV7-2 and TRBJ2-1; the D is unclear. The CDR3 contains 13 residues. Germline CDR1 SGHTA, CDR2 FQGNSA. Deletions cut 1 base from V and 4 bases from J, with 5 bases between. CDR3: CASSLVPYNEQFF. The DNA of the CDR3 is TGTGCCAGCAGCTTAGTCCCGTACAATGAGCAGTTCTTC.

The V and J genes are TRBV2 and TRBJ2-1; the match to TRBD1 covers 8 bases. Trimming removed 7 bases from V and 8 bases from J; junction bases left unmatched: 10. The CDR3 has 14 amino acids. CDR1 is SNHLY and CDR2 is FYNNEI in the germline V gene. The CDR3 here is CASKKDRVSDEQFF. For the CDR3, the DNA is TGTGCCAGCAAGAAGGACAGGGTCTCTGATGAGCAGTTCTTC.

In its sample, this clone was seen a few times. This chain connects TRBV4-3 to TRBJ1-6; the match to TRBD1 covers 11 bases. Germline assignment: CDR1 LGHNA and CDR2 YSLEER. V lost 0 bases to trimming and J lost 1 base; unmatched junction nucleotides: 5. CDR3 length: 19 amino acids. CDR3 sequence: CASSQDRGTGGSYNSPLHF. The CDR3 nucleotides are TGCGCCAGCAGCCAAGATCGGGGGACAGGGGGGTCCTATAATTCACCCCTCCACTTT.

V and J are TRBV28 and TRBJ2-5; tentative D call: TRBD2 (6 bases). Germline CDR1 and CDR2: MDHEN and SYDVKM. Between the trimmed V and J ends, which lost 3 bases and 4 bases, there was a span of 9 bases. This CDR3 comprises 13 residues. CDR3 loop: CASSFGGRETQYF. CDR3 nucleotide sequence: TGTGCCAGCAGTTTCGGGGGTAGAGAGACCCAGTACTTC.

This chain links TRBV11-2 with TRBJ2-1; 9 nucleotides match TRBD1. This CDR3 is built from 16 residues. V shed 6 bases, J shed 2 bases, and the junction held 8 bases outside the gene matches. Germline V gives CDR1 SGHAT, CDR2 FQNNGV. CDR3: CASRPGTGSPYNEQFF. The CDR3 nucleotides read TGTGCCAGCAGACCCGGGACAGGGAGCCCCTACAATGAGCAGTTCTTC.

The gene calls are TRBV7-2 and TRBJ2-2; D is unclear. CDR1 is SGHTA and CDR2 is FQGNSA in the germline V gene. The length of the CDR3 is 15 residues. The V and J ends lost 2 bases and 1 base respectively, with 8 bases between them. The CDR3 coding sequence is TGTGCCAGCAGCTTATCCGCGGTGAACACCGGGGAGCTGTTTTTT. This encodes CASSLSAVNTGELFF.

The rearrangement links TRBV4-1 to TRBJ2-1; 14 bases fit TRBD2. CDR1 is MGHRA, CDR2 YSYEKL, per germline. CDR3 length: 16 residues. V shed 7 bases and J 8 bases; nucleotides not matched to a gene: 10. The CDR3: CASTTLPGLAGDEQFF. CDR3 DNA: TGCGCCAGCACCACGTTACCGGGACTAGCGGGAGATGAGCAGTTCTTC.

This clone was observed a few times. The J gene is TRBJ1-1, the V gene TRBV7-3; no clear D gene. Germline lookup yields CDR1 SGHTA and CDR2 FQGTGA. The CDR3 covers 14 residues. Trimming left V 2 bases short and J 5 bases short, with 12 bases between. CDR3 DNA: TGTGCCAGCAGCTTATCTGGTCGGAGGACTGAAGCTTTCTTT. Translation gives CASSLSGRRTEAFF.

This clone was detected only a few times. This chain uses TRBV6-5 with TRBJ2-3, with TRBD2 as a possible D gene (6 bases). The CDR3 length is 15 residues. CDR1 and CDR2 (germline): MNHEY, SVGAGI. The V end lost 7 bases, the J end lost 4 bases, and 18 bases lay between the germline ends. The CDR3 protein is CASTPTTGEADTQYF. CDR3 sequence (DNA): TGTGCCAGCACCCCGACAACGGGAGAAGCAGATACGCAGTATTTT.

The chain combines TRBV28 with TRBJ2-5, with TRBD2 identical over 8 bases. Trimming removed 3 bases from V and 4 bases from J; junction bases left unmatched: 7. Looked up from germline, CDR1 is MDHEN and CDR2 is SYDVKM. There are 15 residues in the CDR3. In nucleotides, the CDR3 is TGTGCCAGCAGTTTTGCGGGAGGCGGCGTAGAGACCCAGTACTTC. This codes for CASSFAGGGVETQYF.

This clone showed up just once. The genes are TRBV2 and TRBJ2-2; 7 bases line up with TRBD2. This CDR3 spans 15 amino acids. Looked up from germline, CDR1 is SNHLY and CDR2 is FYNNEI. Trimming took 2 bases from V and 0 from J; bases not matched to a gene: 0. The CDR3 nucleotides are TGTGCCAGCAGTGAACTAGCGGCGAACACCGGGGAGCTGTTTTTT. Translation: CASSELAANTGELFF.

The J gene is TRBJ2-1, the V gene TRBV6-5; TRBD2 matches at 9 bases. From germline, CDR1 is MNHEY and CDR2 SVGAGI. The CDR3 extends over 15 amino acids. V shed 6 bases and J 9 bases; nucleotides not matched to a gene: 12. In nucleotides, the CDR3 is TGTGCCAGCAGCCAAAATAGCGGGAGTTTCTCTGAGCAGTTCTTC. It translates to CASSQNSGSFSEQFF.

This clone was seen a few times. The chain employs TRBV7-6 and TRBJ2-3; 7 bases match TRBD1. The V gene's germline CDR1 is SGHVS and CDR2 FNYEAQ. V trimming: 2 bases; J trimming: 1 base; junction bases outside the gene matches: 3. CDR3 length: 15 amino acids. CDR3 DNA: TGTGCCAGCAGCTTAAAAGGGACAGGCACAGATACGCAGTATTTT. Protein: CASSLKGTGTDTQYF. The full variable domain, its missing parts supplied by reference TRBV7-6 and TRBJ2-3, is GAGVSQSPRYKVTKRGQDVALRCDPISGHVSLYWYRQALGQGPEFLTYFNYEAQQDKSGLPNDRFSAERPEGSISTLTIQRTEQRDSAMYRCASSLKGTGTDTQYFGPGTRLTVL.

The chain joins TRBV9 to TRBJ1-5, with D tentatively TRBD1 (5 bases). CDR1 and CDR2 from the germline V gene are SGDLS and YYNGEE. V was clipped by 3 bases and J by 3 bases, with 10 bases between them. The CDR3 runs to 14 residues. Here the CDR3 DNA reads TGTGCCAGCAGCGGGACATCCAACAATCAGCCCCAGCATTTT. Its translation is CASSGTSNNQPQHF.